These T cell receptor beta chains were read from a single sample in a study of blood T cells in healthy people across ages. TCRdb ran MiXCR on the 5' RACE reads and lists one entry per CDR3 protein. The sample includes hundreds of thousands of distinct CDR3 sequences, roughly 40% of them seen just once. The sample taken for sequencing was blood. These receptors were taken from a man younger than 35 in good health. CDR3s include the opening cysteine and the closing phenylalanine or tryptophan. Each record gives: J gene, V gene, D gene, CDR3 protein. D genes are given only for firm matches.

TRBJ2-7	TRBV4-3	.	CASSVSMGNNEQYF
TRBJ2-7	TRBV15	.	CATSRPILVNEQYF
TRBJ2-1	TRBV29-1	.	CSVRQVDEQFF
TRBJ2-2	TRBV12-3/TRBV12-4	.	CASRRSAWNTGELFF
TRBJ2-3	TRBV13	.	CASSFGLALDTQYF
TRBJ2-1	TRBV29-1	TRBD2	CSVDSLAGWNNEQFF
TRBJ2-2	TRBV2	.	CASASTGFMGELFF
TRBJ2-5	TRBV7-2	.	CASSSPVQETQYF
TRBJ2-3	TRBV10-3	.	CAIGDTASTDTQYF
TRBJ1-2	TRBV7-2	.	CASSLASLRSNYGYTF
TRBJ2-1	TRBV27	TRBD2	CASAKRAGPTNEQFF
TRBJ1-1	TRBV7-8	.	CAGSLAGAEAFF
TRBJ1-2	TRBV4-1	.	CASSQDRSGIYGYTF
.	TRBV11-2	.	CASSPLGLSYNEQYF
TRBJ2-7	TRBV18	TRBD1	CASSPLGTAIYNEQYF
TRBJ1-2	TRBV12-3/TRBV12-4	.	CASSPKQEGYGYTF
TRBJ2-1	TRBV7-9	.	CASSSTGRYEQFF
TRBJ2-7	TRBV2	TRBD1	CASRRRGSLDEQYF
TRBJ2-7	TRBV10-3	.	CAIRRDHEQYF
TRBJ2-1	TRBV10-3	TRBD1	CAISESYRGEESEQFF
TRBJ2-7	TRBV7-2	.	CASSLDQGTYEQYF
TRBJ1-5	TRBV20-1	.	CSARNMSRDPRYQPQHF
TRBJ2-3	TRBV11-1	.	CASTYEGGGLQPLPSSTDTQYF
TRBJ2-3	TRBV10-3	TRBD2	CAMAKTSGSDTQYF
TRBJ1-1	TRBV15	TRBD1	CATSRNSGQMNTEAFF
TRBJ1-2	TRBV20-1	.	CSASLRGYGYTF
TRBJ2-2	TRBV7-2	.	CASTKTGNTGELFF
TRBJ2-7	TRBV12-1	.	CASPWSTPYEQYF
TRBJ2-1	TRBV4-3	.	CASSRSSYNGQFF
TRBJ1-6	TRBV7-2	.	CASSLTGLPPLHF
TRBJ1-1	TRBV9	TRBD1	CASSVDRADTEAFF
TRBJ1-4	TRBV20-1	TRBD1	CSARDRRYATNEKLFF
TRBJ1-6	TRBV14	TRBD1	CASSRGTGINSPLHF
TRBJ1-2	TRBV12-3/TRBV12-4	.	CASSFIWGGGGYTF
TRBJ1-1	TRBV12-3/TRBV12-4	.	CAAKTTGAGTEAFF
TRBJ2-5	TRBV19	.	CASSSGEEETQYF
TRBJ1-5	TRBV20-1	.	CSASLGPRNQPQHF
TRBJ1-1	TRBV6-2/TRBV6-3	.	CASSFPNARANEAFF
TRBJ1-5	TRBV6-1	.	CASSDRSSNQPQHF
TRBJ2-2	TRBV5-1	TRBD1	CASSLSDRGQNTGELFF
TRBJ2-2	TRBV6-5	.	CASSYSRGLGRPGELFF
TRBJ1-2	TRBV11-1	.	CASSRGLWGEDGYTF
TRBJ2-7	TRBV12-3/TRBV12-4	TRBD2	CASSLRTSGYYEQYF
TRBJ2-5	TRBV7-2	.	CASSPYQGTEGLEETQYF
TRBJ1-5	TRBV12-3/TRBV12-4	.	CASSFTLHNNQPQHF
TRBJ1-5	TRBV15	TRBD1	CATSRGTGLNQPQHF
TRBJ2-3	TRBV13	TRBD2	CASSLRSSGSNTDTQYF
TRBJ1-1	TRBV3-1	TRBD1	CASSQNRGASDTEAFF
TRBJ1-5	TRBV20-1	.	CSARDGYSNQPQHF
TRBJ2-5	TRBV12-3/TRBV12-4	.	CASILMGFPETQYF